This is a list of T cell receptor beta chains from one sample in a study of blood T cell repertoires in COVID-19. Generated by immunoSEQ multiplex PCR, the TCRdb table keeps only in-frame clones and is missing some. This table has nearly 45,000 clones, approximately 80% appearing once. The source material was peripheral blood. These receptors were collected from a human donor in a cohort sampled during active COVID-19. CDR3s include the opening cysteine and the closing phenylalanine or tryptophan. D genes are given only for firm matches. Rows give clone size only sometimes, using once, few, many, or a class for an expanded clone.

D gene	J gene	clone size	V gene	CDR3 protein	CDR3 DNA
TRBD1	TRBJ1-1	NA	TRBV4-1	CASSHRQGASSTEAFF	TGCGCCAGCAGCCATAGGCAGGGGGCGTCTAGCACTGAAGCTTTCTTT
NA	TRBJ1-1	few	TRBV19	CASSIGRRGAAFF	TGTGCCAGTAGTATAGGACGGCGGGGAGCGGCTTTCTTT
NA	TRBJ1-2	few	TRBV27	CASGLTGSYGYTF	TGTGCCAGCGGCCTTACGGGATCCTATGGCTACACCTTC
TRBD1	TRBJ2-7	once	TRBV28	CATSLRDRFSYEQYF	TGTGCCACCTCCCTCCGGGACAGATTCTCCTACGAGCAGTACTTC
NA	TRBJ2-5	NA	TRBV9	CASSVAEGLKTQYF	TGTGCCAGCAGCGTAGCGGAGGGATTGAAGACCCAGTACTTC
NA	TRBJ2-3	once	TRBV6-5	CASSPTGISTDTQYF	TGTGCCAGCAGCCCCACCGGGATTAGCACAGATACGCAGTATTTT
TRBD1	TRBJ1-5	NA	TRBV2	CASRDRAYSNQPQHF	TGTGCCAGCAGGGACAGGGCCTATAGCAATCAGCCCCAGCATTTT
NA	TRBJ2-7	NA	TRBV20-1	CSANSEYEQYF	TGCAGTGCAAACTCGGAGTACGAGCAGTACTTC
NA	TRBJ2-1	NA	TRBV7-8	CASGGPLGSYNEQFF	TGTGCCAGCGGCGGGCCGCTTGGCTCCTACAATGAGCAGTTCTTC
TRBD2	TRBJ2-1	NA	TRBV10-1	CASSDFRTSGDNEQFF	TGCGCCAGCAGTGACTTTAGGACTAGCGGGGACAATGAGCAGTTCTTC
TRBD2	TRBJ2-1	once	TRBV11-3	CASSFGGGYNEQFF	TGTGCCAGCAGCTTCGGGGGAGGGTACAATGAGCAGTTCTTC
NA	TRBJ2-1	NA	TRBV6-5	CASSYLAGSFYNEQFF	TGTGCCAGCAGTTATCTCGCGGGAAGTTTTTACAATGAGCAGTTCTTC
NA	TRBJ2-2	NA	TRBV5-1	CASQSGFTGELFF	TGCGCCAGCCAATCGGGGTTCACCGGGGAGCTGTTTTTT
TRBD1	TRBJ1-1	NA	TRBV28	CASSLLNRGDTEAFF	TGTGCCAGCAGTTTACTTAACAGGGGGGACACTGAAGCTTTCTTT
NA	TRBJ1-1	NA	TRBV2	CASSEGRNTEAFF	TGTGCCAGCAGTGAGGGGAGGAACACTGAAGCTTTCTTT
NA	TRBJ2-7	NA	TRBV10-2	CASSAGDTSYEQYF	TGCGCCAGCAGTGCCGGGGACACCTCCTACGAGCAGTACTTC
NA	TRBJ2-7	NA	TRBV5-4	CASSPDSGTIYEQYF	TGTGCCAGCAGCCCGGATAGCGGAACAATTTACGAGCAGTACTTC
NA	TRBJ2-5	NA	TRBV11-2	CASSSPGLQETQYF	TGTGCCAGCAGCTCCCCGGGACTCCAAGAGACCCAGTACTTC
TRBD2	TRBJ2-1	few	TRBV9	CASSVEGTSSYNEQFF	TGTGCCAGCAGCGTAGAGGGGACTAGCAGTTACAATGAGCAGTTCTTC
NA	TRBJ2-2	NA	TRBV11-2	CASSLDPETGELFF	TGTGCCAGCAGCTTAGACCCAGAAACCGGGGAGCTGTTTTTT